Following are 26 T cell receptor beta chains from one sample sequenced in a study of beta chain features in type 1 diabetes. Study-level points and caveats: Shorter TCRB CDR3s, moderately but significantly so, marked every one of the four CD4+ subsets in Type 1 diabetes patients.

As every portion of the isolated RNA was reverse transcribed, the sequencing read expressed TCRB transcripts. TCRdb's copy holds only in-frame clones and misses some; the assay was immunoSEQ multiplex PCR. The profile shows 120,000 or so clones, 15% to 20% of them singletons. The antigens for these receptors are not known. Material for sequencing was central memory CD4+ T cells from blood. Receptors originate from a man younger than 30 with type 1 diabetes.

This clone has ten or more counts. The chain couples TRBV9 to TRBJ2-6; D unclear. Trimming cost V 0 bases and J 0 bases, with 4 bases left between them. This CDR3 contains 15 residues. CDR1 SGDLS and CDR2 YYNGEE come from the germline V gene. The CDR3 spells CASSVAYSGANVLTF. The DNA of the CDR3 is TGTGCCAGCAGCGTAGCCTACTCTGGGGCCAACGTCCTGACTTTC. The entire variable domain, with the rest obtained from reference TRBV9 and TRBJ2-6, is as follows: DSGVTQTPKHLITATGQRVTLRCSPRSGDLSVYWYQQSLDQGLQFLIQYYNGEERAKGNILERFSAQQFPDLHSELNLSSLELGDSALYFCASSVAYSGANVLTFGAGSRLTVL.

This rearrangement joins TRBV7-6 to TRBJ1-3; weak D call: TRBD1 (6 bases). This CDR3 is 17 amino acids long. Germline V gene lookup returns CDR1 SGHVS and CDR2 FNYEAQ. V shed 6 bases and J shed 1 base, with 19 bases lying between them. The CDR3 loop reads CASSTPTGLASGNTIYF. CDR3 sequence (DNA): TGTGCCAGCAGTACCCCTACAGGGTTGGCGTCTGGAAACACCATATATTTT.

The sample holds one count of this clone. The chain carries TRBV28 and TRBJ1-2; D is uncertain. The V end lost 4 bases, the J end lost 8 bases, and 11 bases lay between the germline ends. Germline lookup yields CDR1 MDHEN and CDR2 SYDVKM. CDR3 length equals 12 residues. This chain's CDR3 is CASSYSQRGYTF. For the CDR3, the DNA is TGTGCCAGCAGTTATAGCCAGAGGGGCTACACCTTC.

The J gene is TRBJ2-1, the V gene TRBV27; 12 nucleotides match TRBD2. The germline CDR1 and CDR2 sequences are MNHEY and SMNVEV (reference sequence). V was clipped by 5 bases and J by 8 bases; unmatched bases: 7. This CDR3 has 15 amino acids. CDR3 nucleotide sequence: TGTGCCAGCAGTGGACTAGCGGGAAGTGACCATGAGCAGTTCTTC. It codes for CASSGLAGSDHEQFF.

V and J are TRBV30 and TRBJ1-1, with 8 bases aligning to TRBD1. The CDR3 consists of 12 residues. Trimming cost V 8 bases and J 4 bases; bases outside gene matches: 6. Per the germline V gene, CDR1 is GTSNPN and CDR2 is SVGIG (reference sequence). CDR3 amino acids: CARDRGGTEAFF. DNA for the CDR3: TGTGCCCGAGACAGGGGAGGCACTGAAGCTTTCTTT.

The chain couples TRBV7-2 to TRBJ2-1; D call uncertain. Trimming took 5 bases from V and 9 from J, leaving 11 bases between them. The CDR3 covers 12 residues. Germline V lookup: CDR1 SGHTA, CDR2 FQGNSA. The CDR3 DNA reads TGTGCCAGCAGCCTCGACTGGTTTGAGCAGTTCTTC. Translated: CASSLDWFEQFF.

The chain recombines TRBV9 with TRBJ2-1; 7 bases are shared with TRBD2. CDR1 SGDLS and CDR2 YYNGEE come from the germline V gene. This CDR3 region has 15 residues. V lost 4 bases, J lost 6 bases, and 10 bases stayed unmatched. For the CDR3, the DNA is TGTGCCAGCAGCTTTCTAGGCGGGAGAGGCAATGAGCAGTTCTTC. Encoded protein: CASSFLGGRGNEQFF. Together with reference TRBV9 and TRBJ2-1, the CDR3 gives the full variable domain: DSGVTQTPKHLITATGQRVTLRCSPRSGDLSVYWYQQSLDQGLQFLIQYYNGEERAKGNILERFSAQQFPDLHSELNLSSLELGDSALYFCASSFLGGRGNEQFFGPGTRLTVL.

This clone was counted a few times. The rearrangement links TRBV7-9 to TRBJ2-3; D remains unclear. CDR1 SEHNR and CDR2 FQNEAQ come from the germline V gene (reference sequence). V shed 7 bases and J shed 6 bases, with 23 bases lying between them. This CDR3 is 16 amino acids long. This CDR3 reads CASIASRMGFSDTQYF. Here the CDR3 DNA reads TGTGCCAGCATCGCTTCCCGTATGGGGTTCTCGGATACGCAGTATTTT.

The chain links TRBV7-2 to TRBJ2-7; D is uncertain. Germline CDR1 and CDR2: SGHTA and FQGNSA. The CDR3 runs 14 residues. Trimming removed 5 bases at V and 9 bases at J, with 20 bases between. CDR3 sequence (DNA): TGTGCCAGCAGCCGCGAACCTACCCTCTCCGGGCAGTACTTC. This encodes CASSREPTLSGQYF. The full variable domain, completed using reference TRBV7-2 and TRBJ2-7, is GAGVSQSPSNKVTEKGKDVELRCDPISGHTALYWYRQSLGQGLEFLIYFQGNSAPDKSGLPSDRFSAERTGGSVSTLTIQRTQQEDSAVYLCASSREPTLSGQYFGPGTRLTVT.

The gene calls are TRBV7-9 and TRBJ1-4; 7 positions match TRBD1. Germline V gives CDR1 SEHNR, CDR2 FQNEAQ (reference sequence). V shed 5 bases, J shed 0 bases, and the junction held 6 bases outside the gene matches. The CDR3 has 16 residues. The CDR3 region has the DNA TGTGCCAGCAGCGCCGGAACAGGGGCAACTAATGAAAAACTGTTTTTT. This codes for CASSAGTGATNEKLFF. The complete variable domain, with remaining parts taken from reference TRBV7-9 and TRBJ1-4, reads DTGVSQNPRHKITKRGQNVTFRCDPISEHNRLYWYRQTLGQGPEFLTYFQNEAQLEKSRLLSDRFSAERPKGSFSTLEIQRTEQGDSAMYLCASSAGTGATNEKLFFGSGTQLSVL.

On this clone: A much larger clone is a single base away; this may be a read error. V is TRBV29-1 and J is TRBJ2-5, with D possibly being TRBD2 (7 bases). The V end lost 7 bases, the J end lost 2 bases, and 23 bases lay between the germline ends. The CDR3 is 16 amino acids. Per the germline V gene, CDR1 is SQVTM and CDR2 is ANQGSEA. The CDR3 is CSGGGLYGTTQETQYF. CDR3 in DNA: TGCAGCGGTGGGGGCCTGTATGGGACTACACAAGAGACCCAGTACTTC.

Points on this clone: Germline and junction disagree at one end, which may indicate a read error. V gene TRBV7-7 combines with J gene TRBJ2-1; 11 bases align to TRBD2. This CDR3 contains 17 residues. Germline values: CDR1 SSHAT, CDR2 FNYEAQ (reference sequence). DNA for the CDR3: TGTGCTAGCAGCCCCTTGGGGGGGACTAGCGGACCCAGCGAGCAGTTCTTC. Protein product: CASSPLGGTSGPSEQFF.

This clone has a handful of counts. The chain joins TRBV13 to TRBJ2-7; 8 nucleotides align to TRBD2. The germline gives CDR1 PRHDT, CDR2 FYEKMQ (reference sequence). V dropped 1 base and J dropped 2; count of bases not matched to a gene: 7. CDR3 length: 16 amino acids. CDR3 residues: CASSLDQRGSTYEQYF. DNA of the CDR3: TGTGCCAGCAGCTTAGACCAGCGGGGGTCAACCTACGAGCAGTACTTC. Full variable domain (remainder filled in from reference TRBV13 and TRBJ2-7): AAGVIQSPRHLIKEKRETATLKCYPIPRHDTVYWYQQGPGQDPQFLISFYEKMQSDKGSIPDRFSAQQFSDYHSELNMSSLELGDSALYFCASSLDQRGSTYEQYFGPGTRLTVT.

This clone turned up a few times. The chain joins TRBV11-3 to TRBJ2-5; D is perhaps TRBD1 or TRBD2 (5 bases each). Trimming removed 3 bases at V and 4 bases at J, with 6 bases between. This CDR3 comprises 12 residues. CDR1 is SGHNT, CDR2 YENEEA, per germline. In DNA, the CDR3 is TGTGCCAGCAGCTTCGGGACAGAGACCCAGTACTTC. This sequence encodes CASSFGTETQYF.

This clone occurred a few times. The chain combines TRBV5-4 with TRBJ2-5; 9 bases align to TRBD2. The CDR3 covers 14 residues. Trimming removed 2 bases from V and 4 bases from J; junction bases left unmatched: 3. CDR1 is SGHNT, CDR2 YYREEE, per germline (reference sequence). The DNA for the CDR3 is TGTGCCAGCAGCTTAGCGGGGGGCCGAGAGACCCAGTACTTC. Residues: CASSLAGGRETQYF.

The CDR3: CAIRSDRSNQPQHF. As DNA, the CDR3 is TGTGCCATCAGGAGTGACAGGAGTAATCAGCCCCAGCATTTT. This rearrangement joins TRBV10-3 to TRBJ1-5; weak D call: TRBD1 (6 bases). Germline V gene lookup returns CDR1 ENHRY and CDR2 SYGVKD. Trimming removed 6 bases from V and 4 bases from J, with 13 bases in between. CDR3 length: 14 amino acids.

In its sample, this clone was seen many times. The chain links TRBV6-5 to TRBJ2-7, with 7 nucleotides matching TRBD1. V shed 6 bases and J 6 bases; nucleotides not matched to a gene: 11. This CDR3 spans 14 amino acids. Germline values: CDR1 MNHEY, CDR2 SVGAGI. For the CDR3, the DNA is TGTGCCAGCAGGACAGGGACCCCCATCCCCGAGCAGTACTTC. It yields the protein CASRTGTPIPEQYF.

This clone was seen more than once but under ten times. The chain has TRBV30 and TRBJ2-1; maybe TRBD2 (5 bases). Per germline, CDR1 GTSNPN and CDR2 SVGIG (reference sequence). V was shortened by 1 base and J by 7 bases, with 11 bases between the two germline ends. The CDR3 is 13 residues long. This chain's CDR3 is CAWSEGTGNEQFF. The CDR3 DNA follows: TGTGCCTGGAGTGAAGGAACGGGGAATGAGCAGTTCTTC.

This clone has a handful of counts. The chain carries TRBV18 and TRBJ2-3; D unresolved. Per the germline V gene, CDR1 is KGHSH and CDR2 is LQKENI. Trimming pared 2 bases from V and 4 bases from J, leaving 4 bases between. The CDR3 consists of 12 residues. CDR3 sequence: CASSPTADTQYF. Written as DNA, the CDR3 is TGTGCCAGCTCACCAACTGCAGATACGCAGTATTTT.

This clone was picked up a small number of times. As the CDR3 is not closed by the conserved phenylalanine or tryptophan, this likely results from a read error. This chain links TRBV30 with TRBJ1-2; D not resolved. Deletions cut 3 bases from V and 7 bases from J, with 6 bases between. The CDR3 is 10 residues long. Germline values: CDR1 GTSNPN, CDR2 SVGIG (reference sequence). For the CDR3, the DNA is TGTGCCTGGAGACGGGGTGGCTACACCTGC. Its translation is CAWRRGGYTC.

This chain connects TRBV5-6 to TRBJ2-1; D remains ambiguous. This CDR3 spans 17 amino acids. Per germline, CDR1 SGHDT and CDR2 YYEEEE. The V end was cut by 4 bases, the J end by 2 bases, with 19 bases between. The CDR3 loop reads CASSDFQAAEPYNEQFF. The CDR3 nucleotides read TGTGCCAGCAGCGATTTCCAGGCGGCGGAGCCCTACAATGAGCAGTTCTTC. The full variable domain, completed using reference TRBV5-6 and TRBJ2-1, is DAGVTQSPTHLIKTRGQQVTLRCSPKSGHDTVSWYQQALGQGPQFIFQYYEEEERQRGNFPDRFSGHQFPNYSSELNVNALLLGDSALYLCASSDFQAAEPYNEQFFGPGTRLTVL.

V gene TRBV29-1 combines with J gene TRBJ2-1; TRBD2 matches at 9 bases. The CDR3 covers 13 residues. In germline, CDR1 is SQVTM, CDR2 ANQGSEA. V shed 6 bases and J 7 bases; nucleotides not matched to a gene: 7. The CDR3 loop reads CSVRRTSENEQFF. The CDR3 DNA sequence: TGCAGCGTGAGACGGACTAGCGAAAATGAGCAGTTCTTC.

This clone was counted at least ten times. V usage is TRBV2 and J usage is TRBJ2-3; 13 bases match TRBD2. This CDR3 comprises 16 residues. Germline V CDR1 and CDR2: SNHLY, FYNNEI. V lost 5 bases and J lost 6; bases outside the gene matches: 8. CDR3 in DNA: TGTGCCAGCAGTCCCGGACTAGCGGGAGAGTGGGATACGCAGTATTTT. This encodes CASSPGLAGEWDTQYF.

This clone was found a few times. The chain combines TRBV5-4 with TRBJ2-5, with 12 bases identical to TRBD2. There are 18 residues in the CDR3. After removal of 4 bases from V and 2 bases from J, the junction contained 12 bases not matched to a gene. Germline V gene data show CDR1 as SGHNT and CDR2 as YYREEE (reference sequence). The CDR3 protein is CASSQLGLAGTKQETQYF. As DNA, the CDR3 is TGTGCCAGCAGCCAACTGGGACTAGCGGGCACGAAACAAGAGACCCAGTACTTC.

J is TRBJ2-3 and V is TRBV5-1; 11 bases match TRBD2. The CDR3 has 16 residues. Losses at the gene ends were 2 bases for V and 2 bases for J; bases not matched to a gene: 4. CDR1 is SGHRS, CDR2 YFSETQ, per germline. The CDR3 coding sequence is TGCGCCAGCAGCTTAGGGACTAGCGGACTCACAGATACGCAGTATTTT. This encodes CASSLGTSGLTDTQYF.

On this clone: At one of its ends the junction is not consistent with the germline gene, which may arise from a read error. In DNA, the CDR3 is TGTGCTAGCAGTCCCGGGACTAGCGGGATCAATTTCTTC. This translates into CASSPGTSGINFF. J is TRBJ2-1 and V is TRBV7-7; 13 nucleotides agree with TRBD2. Germline V CDR1 and CDR2: SSHAT, FNYEAQ (reference sequence). The CDR3 runs 13 residues.